Given below is one TCR beta chain in context. V lost 3 bases, J lost 3 bases, and 3 bases stayed unmatched. Germline loops: CDR1 SGHAT, CDR2 FQNNGV. The CDR3 loop spans 14 amino acids. Data came from immunoSEQ multiplex PCR; TCRdb stores just in-frame clones and leaves some out. The sample consists of about 2.3 million clones, around 92% of them appearing once. The data originate from a study of shared clonotypes between healthy human individuals. Sequenced sample: naive CD4+ T cells from PBMCs. Subset in this sample: CD45RA+ positively selected. This chain connects TRBV11-2 to TRBJ2-7; TRBD1 agrees at 9 bases. The TCR originated in a man between 18 and 35 years old in good health. Some clones in this sample may be carry-over from other donors' samples. CDR3 sequence (DNA): TGTGCCAGCAGCTTGGGGACAGGGATCTACGAGCAGTACTTC. Protein: CASSLGTGIYEQYF.